This T cell receptor beta chain was observed in a study of cytomegalovirus exposure and HLA in healthy donors. The ends were cut back, 3 bases at V and 8 bases at J, with 23 bases in the middle. The V gene's germline CDR1 is MNHNS and CDR2 SASEGT. There are 17 residues in the CDR3. Use of 60 Vbeta and 13 Jbeta primers characterized the PCR. Only in-frame clones appear in the TCRdb table, and some are missing; sequencing was by immunoSEQ multiplex PCR. Of 150,000 to 200,000 clones in the sample, approximately 82% were seen once. Note on this clone: No antigen is known for it.

Study results and limitations: Cytomegalovirus status was reportedly diagnosed by the classifier with high specificity and sensitivity.

Sequences were obtained from PBMCs. The V gene is TRBV6-1, the J gene TRBJ1-5; TRBD1 is a possible D gene (6 bases). The clonotype comes from a young woman in good health and CMV-seropositive. In nucleotides, the CDR3 is TGTGCCAGCAGTGACAGCGGGACACTGCTAGGCTGGGAGCCCCAGCATTTT. Translation gives CASSDSGTLLGWEPQHF.